Here is one T cell receptor (beta chain) with its context. Its antigen is as yet unknown. The CDR3 is 15 residues long. V trimming: 6 bases; J trimming: 0 bases; junction bases outside the gene matches: 4. Germline V gene data show CDR1 as MNHEY and CDR2 as SMNVEV (reference sequence). This sample was taken from a study of T cell repertoires in cytomegalovirus infection. TCRdb reprocessed the reads with MiXCR, giving one entry per CDR3 protein. The sample records fewer than 900,000 distinct CDR3 sequences, around 29% being singletons. The input for sequencing was cultured CD8+ T cells from PBMCs, taken from culture after CMV antigen stimulation. This TCR was sampled from a human donor in good health (CMV status not recorded). Some clones in this sample may be carry-over from other donors' samples. The V and J genes are TRBV27 and TRBJ1-3; 8 bases are shared with TRBD1. For the CDR3, the DNA is TGTGCCAGCAGCCGGACAGGGAACTCTGGAAACACCATATATTTT. This gives the protein CASSRTGNSGNTIYF.